This T cell receptor beta chain was found in a study of blood T cell repertoires in COVID-19. TCRdb keeps only in-frame clones here, not all; method: immunoSEQ multiplex PCR. Altogether around 280,000 clones are present, 87% being singletons, with the ten largest covering roughly 6.2%. With V trimmed by 1 base and J by 6 bases, 5 bases remained unmatched. Germline CDR1 and CDR2: LGHNA and YSLEER. The CDR3 is 17 residues long. Two negative PCRs, clearance, or symptom resolution were required of recovered Cohort 3 donors. Sequenced sample: PBMCs or T cells enriched from blood (not recorded which). The J gene is TRBJ2-4, the V gene TRBV4-3, with 14 positions matching TRBD2. The TCR sequence derives from a woman in her thirties or forties who had recovered from COVID-19. CDR3 amino acids: CASSQGLAGGPGNIQYF. The CDR3 bases are TGCGCCAGCAGCCAAGGACTAGCGGGAGGGCCCGGAAACATTCAGTACTTC.